These T cell receptor beta chains were read from a single sample in a study of cytomegalovirus exposure and HLA in healthy donors. The assay was immunoSEQ multiplex PCR, and TCRdb's table has in-frame clones only and misses some. The sample contains more than 95,000 clones, 80% of which appear only once. The sequencing sample was made of PBMCs. The receptors stem from a man younger than 45 in good health and CMV-seropositive. Each CDR3 is given with its conserved first and last residue. Each record gives: D gene, clone size, V gene, CDR3 length, J gene, CDR3 protein, CDR3 DNA. A D gene is named only where the DNA matches it firmly. Rows may omit the clone size; those that give it use once, few, many or a size class.

>TRBD1|once|TRBV6-5|13|TRBJ1-3
CASRQNRGDTIYF
TGTGCCAGCAGACAAAACAGGGGCGACACCATATATTTT
>TRBD1|NA|TRBV6-5|12|TRBJ1-1
CASSPDRDEAFF
TGTGCCAGCAGTCCGGACAGGGATGAAGCTTTCTTT
>NA|NA|TRBV7-2|13|TRBJ2-5
CASSWGQGETQYF
TGTGCCAGCAGCTGGGGGCAGGGAGAGACCCAGTACTTC
>NA|NA|TRBV5-6|14|TRBJ2-2
CASSAQGWAGELFF
TGTGCCAGCAGCGCACAGGGATGGGCCGGGGAGCTGTTTTTT
>NA|few|TRBV7-8|15|TRBJ2-2
CATSFIQGITGELFF
TGTGCCACCAGCTTTATTCAGGGAATCACCGGGGAGCTGTTTTTT
>NA|NA|TRBV19|15|TRBJ1-6
CASSLPRAANSPLHF
TGTGCCAGTAGTCTCCCCAGGGCGGCGAATTCACCCCTCCACTTT
>NA|NA|TRBV30|13|TRBJ1-1
CAWSVLADTEAFF
TGTGCCTGGAGTGTACTTGCCGACACTGAAGCTTTCTTT
>TRBD2|NA|TRBV12-5|13|TRBJ2-5
CASGRGGSETQYF
TGTGCTAGTGGCCGGGGGGGGTCCGAGACCCAGTACTTC
>NA|NA|TRBV11-2|14|TRBJ1-5
CASSLANRAGPQHF
TGTGCCAGCAGCTTAGCTAATCGGGCGGGACCCCAGCATTTT
>NA|NA|TRBV5-6|14|TRBJ1-3
CASSRVAGGNTIYF
TGTGCCAGCAGTCGGGTAGCGGGAGGAAACACCATATATTTT
>TRBD1|few|TRBV5-4|16|TRBJ1-2
CASSLMSTGGYYGYTF
TGTGCCAGCAGCTTGATGTCAACAGGGGGGTACTATGGCTACACCTTC
>NA|NA|TRBV6-1|16|TRBJ2-4
CASSATGEAAKNIQYF
TGTGCCAGCAGTGCAACAGGGGAGGCGGCCAAAAACATTCAGTACTTC
>NA|NA|TRBV13|12|TRBJ1-2
CASSSRDYGYTF
TGTGCCAGCAGCTCTCGGGACTATGGCTACACCTTC
>TRBD1|NA|TRBV5-1|16|TRBJ2-2
CASSARTGGQAGELFF
TGCGCCAGCAGCGCGAGGACAGGGGGCCAGGCCGGGGAGCTGTTTTTT